This T cell receptor beta chain was found in a study of control samples from healthy donors and cancer patients. V lost 3 bases and J 4 bases, leaving 12 bases between the germline ends. Germline CDR1 and CDR2: LNHDA and SQIVND (reference sequence). This CDR3 is 14 amino acids long. Here immunoSEQ multiplex PCR was the method, and the copy in TCRdb shows in-frame clones only, minus some. The table records under 150,000 clones, more than 70% of them present only once. The TCR originated in a woman in her 70s in good health. The rearrangement links TRBV19 to TRBJ1-1, with D possibly TRBD1 on 5 matching bases. The sequenced sample consisted of blood. The CDR3 DNA reads TGTGCCAGTAGTATTAAGTTGGGGGTCACTGAAGCTTTCTTT. This translates into CASSIKLGVTEAFF.